This T cell receptor (beta chain) was documented in a study of vaccination effects on CD4 cells after COVID-19. Study-level information: The post-vaccine samples were taken, at the median, 72 days after the second dose. Study-wide findings and caveats: Whether induced by infection or by vaccine, clones showed marked clonal contraction late after vaccination. Convalescent patients were few in the study, and early post-infection timepoints were absent.

Turning to this clone: Its antigen remains unknown.

Clones were sequenced by immunoSEQ multiplex PCR, and TCRdb holds only the in-frame ones, with some missing. The sample lists about 28,000 clones; around 79% were seen once. Sequencing in the ViraFEST assay came after antigen-specific CD4+ T cells had been expanded with viral peptide pools, which were used to stimulate PBMC. The culture ran for roughly ten days before CD4+ T cells were isolated. BNT162b2 vaccine or mRNA-1273 vaccine was given to participants in two doses. It was with roughly 9.5 IU/ml IL-2 and around 10 ug/ml peptides that around 1.8 million PBMC per well were cultured. Germline V gives CDR1 SNHLY, CDR2 FYNNEI. CDR3 size: 12 residues. V lost 10 bases to trimming and J lost 10 bases, with 14 bases between them.

Source: CD4+ T cells from PBMCs cultured with HCoV-NL63 spike peptides, taken after COVID-19 vaccination. The V call is TRBV2, the J call TRBJ1-6; maybe TRBD1 (6 bases). This receptor was taken from a human donor who received a COVID-19 vaccine. For the CDR3, the DNA is TGTGCCACCCACAGGGTGGGGTCACCCCTCCACTTT. The encoded protein is CATHRVGSPLHF. The variable domain in full, with the rest retrieved from reference TRBV2 and TRBJ1-6, is EPEVTQTPSHQVTQMGQEVILRCVPISNHLYFYWYRQILGQKVEFLVSFYNNEISEKSEIFDDQFSVERPDGSNFTLKIRSTKLEDSAMYFCATHRVGSPLHFGNGTRLTVT.